One T cell receptor beta chain is described in this entry. As yet, its antigen is unknown. The entry originates in a study of T cell responses to AZD1222 COVID-19 vaccine. The study, taken as a whole, reports: At baseline, just 6 or 7 AZD1222 recipients tested seropositive. Spike-wide coverage was observed for vaccine-associated CD4 TCRs, with dominant responses at 160-218 and 743-854.

Profiled with immunoSEQ multiplex PCR; TCRdb holds only in-frame clones, not every one. Found here are approximately 110,000 clones, approximately 85% of them singletons; the top ten hold roughly 13%. The source was peripheral blood, collected on day 0 of MenACWY control vaccination. This clonotype was obtained from an adult in good health.

The CDR3 reads CASSLAPGISYEQYF. The CDR3 DNA sequence: TGTGCCAGCAGCTTAGCCCCAGGGATCTCCTACGAGCAGTACTTC. This chain uses TRBV7-9 with TRBJ2-7, with D possibly TRBD1 on 5 matching bases. With 0 bases removed from V and 0 bases from J, the gap between germline ends came to 9 bases. This CDR3 spans 15 amino acids. Germline V gene data show CDR1 as SEHNR and CDR2 as FQNEAQ (reference sequence).